The 15 T cell receptor beta chains reported below all come from one sample, sequenced in a study of cytomegalovirus exposure and HLA in healthy donors. This table comes from immunoSEQ multiplex PCR, and its TCRdb copy is limited to in-frame clones, with some not included. This sample has fewer than 250,000 clones; over 80% occur once, and the top ten carry 5.5% to 7%. Sequencing was carried out using PBMCs. The receptor set was obtained from a woman between 18 and 29 years old in good health and CMV-seronegative.

This chain uses TRBV27 with TRBJ2-5, with 10 bases identical to TRBD1. The J segment lost 5 bases and the V segment lost 8 bases, leaving 20 bases of the junction unmatched. This CDR3 contains 18 residues. Per the germline V gene, CDR1 is MNHEY and CDR2 is SMNVEV (reference sequence). The CDR3 DNA follows: TGTGCCAGCTTCCCCAGGGGGCCCGGGACAGGGGCCCGTGAGACCCAGTACTTC. It translates to CASFPRGPGTGARETQYF.

The J gene is TRBJ2-7, the V gene TRBV5-1; possibly TRBD1 for D (6 bases). This CDR3 contains 16 residues. CDR1 and CDR2 from the germline V gene are SGHRS and YFSETQ. With 4 bases removed from V and 4 bases from J, the gap between germline ends came to 21 bases. DNA of the CDR3: TGCGCCAGCAGCATCGGGACAATCGGTGTAGGGTACGAGCAGTACTTC. It encodes CASSIGTIGVGYEQYF.

This chain links TRBV6-6 with TRBJ1-1, with D possibly matching TRBD1 (6 bases). The CDR3 length is 14 residues. CDR1 is MNHNY and CDR2 is SVGAGI in the germline V gene (reference sequence). Trimming took off 0 bases at V and 7 bases at J, with 12 bases between the two ends. The chain's CDR3 is CASSYSGGGNEAFF. CDR3 DNA: TGTGCCAGCAGTTACTCTGGAGGGGGGAATGAAGCTTTCTTT.

The count of this clone is one. CDR3 nucleotide sequence: TGTGCCAGCAGCTCTGGCAGGGGCGATCAGCCCCAGCATTTT. Its protein is CASSSGRGDQPQHF. The chain uses TRBV7-6 and TRBJ1-5; tentative D call: TRBD1 (6 bases). V lost 4 bases and J 5 bases, leaving 12 bases between the germline ends. Germline V gene lookup returns CDR1 SGHVS and CDR2 FNYEAQ. This CDR3 is 14 amino acids long.

J is TRBJ2-2 and V is TRBV7-6; the D gene is possibly TRBD1 (6 bases). Germline V gene sequence: CDR1 SGHVS, CDR2 FNYEAQ. V was cut by 5 bases and J by 3 bases, with 19 bases left in between. The CDR3 contains 17 residues. The CDR3 DNA reads as TGTGCCAGCAGCCGATCCCCCCGGGACACCTACACCGGGGAGCTGTTTTTT. Encoded protein: CASSRSPRDTYTGELFF.

The J gene is TRBJ1-1, the V gene TRBV30, with TRBD1 matching over 7 bases. V shed 5 bases, J shed 0 bases, and the junction held 9 bases outside the gene matches. The CDR3 runs to 15 residues. Germline V gene data show CDR1 as GTSNPN and CDR2 as SVGIG (reference sequence). The CDR3 nucleotides are TGTGCCTGGTCGAAAACCAGGGGGGTGAACACTGAAGCTTTCTTT. This encodes CAWSKTRGVNTEAFF. Filled out from reference TRBV30 and TRBJ1-1, the complete variable domain reads SQTIHQWPATLVQPVGSPLSLECTVEGTSNPNLYWYRQAAGRGLQLLFYSVGIGQISSEVPQNLSASRPQDRQFILSSKKLLLSDSGFYLCAWSKTRGVNTEAFFGQGTRLTVV.

The V gene is TRBV11-3, the J gene TRBJ2-1; 7 nucleotides line up with TRBD1. This CDR3 is 14 amino acids long. Trimming at V came to 1 base and at J to 8 bases, leaving 5 bases not matched to a gene. The V gene's germline CDR1 is SGHNT and CDR2 YENEEA. The CDR3 is CASSLAGGRDEQFF. CDR3 nucleotide sequence: TGTGCCAGCAGCTTAGCAGGGGGAAGGGATGAGCAGTTCTTC.

The chain has TRBV2 and TRBJ2-2; 11 bases are a match to TRBD2. The CDR3 is 21 amino acids. The germline CDR1 and CDR2 sequences are SNHLY and FYNNEI. V gave up 0 bases and J gave up 2 bases; unmatched junction bases: 14. The CDR3 loop reads CASSEASKLSGRAANTGELFF. The CDR3, as DNA: TGTGCCAGCAGTGAAGCCTCGAAACTTAGCGGGAGGGCCGCTAACACCGGGGAGCTGTTTTTT.

V gene TRBV27 combines with J gene TRBJ2-2; no clear D gene. The CDR3 has 15 amino acids. V was trimmed by 3 bases and J by 6 bases, leaving 14 bases between them. The germline CDR1 and CDR2 sequences are MNHEY and SMNVEV (reference sequence). CDR3 sequence (DNA): TGTGCCAGCAGTTTTGGCTGGACCTCGCCCGGGGAGCTGTTTTTT. This codes for CASSFGWTSPGELFF.

V gene TRBV14 combines with J gene TRBJ2-7, with D perhaps TRBD1 (6 bases). This CDR3 contains 12 residues. Germline lookup yields CDR1 SGHDN and CDR2 FVKESK. V was clipped by 1 base and J by 6 bases, with 7 bases between them. CDR3 in amino acids: CASSQAGVEQYF. Here the CDR3 DNA reads TGTGCCAGCAGCCAAGCAGGGGTCGAGCAGTACTTC.

The V gene is TRBV5-1, the J gene TRBJ2-1; D possibly corresponds to TRBD1 (6 bases). V lost 0 bases, J lost 10 bases, and 11 bases lay in between. This CDR3 spans 13 amino acids. The germline gives CDR1 SGHRS, CDR2 YFSETQ. CDR3 region: CASSLAGDGEQFF. CDR3 DNA: TGCGCCAGCAGCTTGGCAGGGGATGGCGAGCAGTTCTTC.

The V call is TRBV27, the J call TRBJ1-3, with 8 bases identical to TRBD1. Germline CDR1 reads MNHEY; CDR2 reads SMNVEV (reference sequence). This CDR3 is 16 amino acids long. V was clipped by 3 bases and J by 4 bases; unmatched bases: 8. CDR3 sequence: CASSFRGLGPGNTIYF. The CDR3 coding sequence is TGTGCCAGCAGTTTCAGGGGGCTCGGACCCGGAAACACCATATATTTT.

The chain joins TRBV28 to TRBJ2-1; 9 bases are shared with TRBD2. J gave up 9 bases and V 7 bases, and 13 bases lay outside the gene matches. The CDR3 length is 15 residues. Germline V gene data show CDR1 as MDHEN and CDR2 as SYDVKM. CDR3 nucleotide sequence: TGTGCCAGCACCTTGGGCCTAGCGGGATTTGGTGAGCAGTTCTTC. Protein sequence: CASTLGLAGFGEQFF.

This chain links TRBV29-1 with TRBJ1-1; 8 bases are shared with TRBD1. Germline CDR1 and CDR2: SQVTM and ANQGSEA. The ends lost 8 bases at V and 1 base at J; junction bases unmatched: 9. The CDR3 contains 14 residues. CDR3 nucleotide sequence: TGCAGCTCCCACGGACAGGGAAGGAACACTGAAGCTTTCTTT. This sequence encodes CSSHGQGRNTEAFF.

The V and J genes are TRBV5-1 and TRBJ1-2; TRBD1 matches 8 bases. This CDR3 contains 17 residues. The junction had 8 bases not matched to a gene; V was cut back by 1 base and J by 0 bases. Germline CDR1 SGHRS, CDR2 YFSETQ. CDR3: CASSLQGAISPNYGYTF. In DNA, the CDR3 is TGCGCCAGCAGCTTGCAGGGGGCGATCTCCCCTAACTATGGCTACACCTTC.